The source of this T cell receptor beta chain is a study of metastatic and nonmetastatic thyroid tumors. Study-level background: For malignant and benign thyroid patients, tumor or nodule tissue and blood were the sources whose repertoires were compared.

TCRdb ran MiXCR on the PCR reads. Found here are around 26,000 clones, roughly 20% of them singletons; the top ten hold about 4.6%. This CDR3 is built from 20 residues. The germline CDR1 and CDR2 sequences are MNHEY and SMNVEV (reference sequence). V dropped 5 bases and J dropped 1; count of bases not matched to a gene: 18. No treatment of any kind had been given to any patient before thyroid surgery. This clone has a count of ten or more. The rearrangement links TRBV27 to TRBJ2-1; TRBD2 matches 9 bases. Sequenced sample: adjacent normal tissue. The receptor was isolated from a female donor with papillary thyroid cancer or a benign thyroid nodule (not recorded which). Some clones in this sample may be carry-over from other donors' samples. In nucleotides, the CDR3 is TGTGCCAGCAGTCTATTGTTTCGGACGGCGGGAGGGGGATCCTACAATGAGCAGTTCTTC. This sequence encodes CASSLLFRTAGGGSYNEQFF.